This T cell receptor beta chain was recorded in a study of shared clonotypes between healthy human individuals. The CDR3 loop spans 16 amino acids. V was shortened by 4 bases and J by 2 bases, with 12 bases between the two germline ends. Looked up from germline, CDR1 is SGHDN and CDR2 is FVKESK. Selected positively for CCR7 and CD45RO-negative, naive CD8 cells excluded terminally differentiated effector memory CD45RA+ cells. Sequencing used immunoSEQ multiplex PCR; TCRdb keeps in-frame clones, though not all of them. The table lists about 820,000 clones, nearly 95% of them singletons, with 24% in the top ten.

The chain joins TRBV14 to TRBJ2-6; D is ambiguous. The TCR comes from a man in his thirties or forties in good health. Sequenced: naive CD8+ T cells sorted from blood. The CDR3 DNA reads as TGTGCCAGCAGCCCCCGGATCAGCGCTGGGGCCAACGTCCTGACTTTC. Its protein is CASSPRISAGANVLTF.